The T cell receptor beta chain under discussion was sequenced for a study of blood T cell repertoires in COVID-19 (TCRdb year 2020). Looking at the study overall: The collaborator samples originated in the United States, Italy and Spain and spanned the acute and convalescent phases of COVID-19. The material from the prospective study consisted of cDNA or gDNA derived from T cells, B-cell-depleted T cells, or PBMCs. HLA class I and class II types, where available, came from metadata supplied by the sample provider rather than from assay-based typing. A de-identified subject ID, COVID-19 status, age in years and sex were almost always included in the sample metadata. The repertoires were released in a freely available public database intended as a resource for research on the immune response to SARS-CoV-2. The samples were drawn from the first 160 participants of the ongoing ImmuneRACE study and from 1,254 subjects provided by 6 global collaborators. Subjects who had been exposed to COVID-19, were actively infected with it, or had recovered from it provided the deeply sampled blood TCRbeta repertoires that made up the dataset.

A note on this clone: What this receptor recognizes is not known. Base quality data are lacking; no much larger clone is found one base away.

TCRbeta CDR3 regions were amplified from genomic DNA by means of the immunoSEQ Assay, a bias-controlled multiplex PCR. The authors processed their data as follows. The number of nucleated cells in each sample was estimated from the amplification of reference gene primers within the assay. Sequence reads were collapsed and filtered to measure the absolute abundance of every unique TCRbeta CDR3 rearrangement. Productive Simpson clonality was computed per sample as the square root of Simpson's diversity index over productive rearrangements. Imported from immuneACCESS, the table was reduced by TCRdb to in-frame sequences with V and J called. These copies leave out some clones; in studies compared against another copy, an unresolved V gene accounts for under half, and the cause of the remainder is not known. The V and J calls and the clone size are those of that table, but D and trimming were determined from the DNA. This sample gives roughly 200,000 clones in total; around 79% of them show up just once. The leading ten clones occupy less than 7% of the sample.

In Seattle, one collaborating source enrolled patients while the infection was active and tracked those patients longitudinally over the course of disease. Each collaborating institution followed its own protocols to collect whole blood in K2EDTA tubes. For TCRbeta analysis, collaborators shipped samples in one of three forms: frozen whole blood, isolated PBMCs, or DNA extracted from either of those sample types. The CDR3 runs 14 amino acids, cysteine and phenylalanine included. Only CDR3 DNA remains: 42 bases, in frame from the first base. Per the germline V gene, SGHNT is the CDR1 and YENEEA is the CDR2. V drops 6 bases and J drops 1 base, leaving 11 bases in between. Paper-wide results and their limitations: How much clinical and demographic metadata was included differed by source and by participant, and the metadata was provided uncurated.

Sample: peripheral blood. This TCR was sampled from a woman between 40 and 55 years old with COVID-19, enrolled during active disease. This chain is built from TRBV11-3 and TRBJ2-3; TRBD2 is a possible D gene, resting on 5 matching bases. The DNA reads TGTGCCAGCAGGAAGGACTTGGGCACAGATACGCAGTATTTT. Its translation reads: CASRKDLGTDTQYF.